Presented here are 2 T cell receptor beta chains from one specimen sequenced in a study of Ad26.COV2.S vaccination and SARS-CoV-2 variants. Profiling relied on immunoSEQ multiplex PCR, and the TCRdb table lists in-frame clones only, not all of them. This table holds roughly 380,000 clones, about 92% found once. The material sequenced was peripheral blood, taken after recovery from COVID-19. The receptors shown here come from a human donor who had recovered from COVID-19.

The chain joins TRBV27 to TRBJ2-7; D tentatively reads TRBD1 or TRBD2 (5 bases each). The length of the CDR3 is 14 residues. Trimming stripped 7 bases from V and 3 bases from J, with 16 bases between. Germline V gives CDR1 MNHEY, CDR2 SMNVEV (reference sequence). The CDR3 DNA reads as TGTGCCAGCATGCTGGGGGTTTCAGGCTACGAGCAGTACTTC. It encodes CASMLGVSGYEQYF.

The rearrangement links TRBV3-1 (or the pseudogene TRBV3-2) to TRBJ2-3; 9 bases are shared with TRBD1. The CDR3 runs to 16 residues. Looked up from germline, CDR1 is LGHDT and CDR2 is YNNKEL (reference sequence). J was trimmed by 6 bases and V by 0 bases; bases with no gene match: 7. CDR3 amino acids: CASSQDGTGLRDTQYF. In DNA form, the CDR3 reads TGTGCCAGCAGCCAAGACGGGACAGGGCTTCGGGATACGCAGTATTTT.